A few counts support the clone carrying this T cell receptor beta chain. Through a sample-barcoded 5' primer and a J-beta primer mix, a second PCR was run for roughly 7 to 12 cycles. TCRdb re-analysed the 5' RACE reads in MiXCR, keeping a single row per CDR3 protein. The table lists 550,000 to 750,000 distinct CDR3 sequences, under 25% of them singletons. The record originates from a study of blood T cells in healthy people across ages. The CDR3 loop spans 16 amino acids. The germline V gene has CDR1 KGHSH and CDR2 LQKENI. The germline V and J ends were trimmed by 1 base and 3 bases, with 12 bases remaining between them.

The chain carries TRBV18 and TRBJ2-2; D perhaps matches TRBD1 (5 bases). Specimen: blood. This receptor was identified in a man aged 65 to 79 in good health. CDR3 loop: CASSPHPPGHTGELFF. CDR3 sequence (DNA): TGTGCCAGCTCACCACACCCCCCAGGGCACACCGGGGAGCTGTTTTTT.